Only one count was recorded for the clone carrying this T cell receptor (beta chain). The record originates from a study of T cell repertoires in ileal Crohn's disease. Across the whole study: All patients had surgery for stricturing (about 61%) or penetrating (around 40%) disease.

Clones were sequenced by immunoSEQ multiplex PCR, and TCRdb holds only the in-frame ones, with some missing. The table lists about 7,600 clones, around 74% of them singletons. As for time point: proximal margin of the surgical specimen (macroscopically non-inflamed). Germline V lookup: CDR1 MNHNS, CDR2 SASEGT. The V gene lost 8 bases and the J gene lost 14 bases, with 16 bases spanning the gap. This CDR3 is built from 11 residues. Source material: ileal tissue. This chain connects TRBV6-1 to TRBJ2-1; D ambiguous. The sequence was obtained from an adult with Crohn's disease. CDR3 DNA sequence: TGTGCCAGCGCAGGACCTCTTGAAGAGTTCTTC. Translating gives CASAGPLEEFF.